This T cell receptor beta chain emerged from a study of identical twins. Study-level results: Abundant beta clonotypes from cord blood had fewer insertions, unlike memory repertoires, which showed none.

On this clonotype itself: The antigen is undetermined.

MiXCR was run by TCRdb on the 5' RACE reads, yielding one entry per CDR3 protein. The repertoire holds about 220,000 distinct CDR3 sequences, less than 8% seen once, with around 2.1% in the top ten. V lost 0 bases, J lost 10 bases, and 11 bases lay in between. The CDR3 loop spans 13 amino acids. The germline gives CDR1 SGHDT, CDR2 YYEEEE. This sample was shared with a second study, whose subject was yellow fever vaccine responses in identical twins.

The sample taken for sequencing was memory (CD45RO+) T cells sorted from blood. This sequence joins TRBV5-6 and TRBJ2-1; D gene unclear. This receptor was taken from a woman between 18 and 29 years old in good health. CDR3 DNA: TGTGCCAGCAGCTTGGTTTTCGGTGGAGAGCAGTTCTTC. It encodes CASSLVFGGEQFF.